This is a list of T cell receptor beta chains from one sample in a study of blood T cell repertoires in COVID-19. Generated by immunoSEQ multiplex PCR, the TCRdb table keeps only in-frame clones and is missing some. Of 250,000 or so clones listed, around nine tenths are singletons. Sequencing was done on a sample of peripheral blood. The receptors shown here come from a woman between 55 and 75 years old with acute or convalescent COVID-19. Both conserved end residues are part of each CDR3. A D gene is named only where the DNA matches it firmly. For some rows the clone size is stated as once, few or many, or as a class when expanded; others skip it.

size: .; V: TRBV5-1; J: TRBJ2-7; D: TRBD1; CDR3: CASSFGTGTYEQYF; DNA: TGCGCCAGCAGCTTTGGGACAGGGACCTACGAGCAGTACTTC
size: once; V: TRBV3-1/TRBV3-2; J: TRBJ2-3; D: TRBD2; CDR3: CASSRTSGGVRTDTQYF; DNA: TGTGCCAGCAGCCGGACTAGCGGGGGAGTAAGGACAGATACGCAGTATTTT
size: .; V: TRBV19; J: TRBJ2-1; D: .; CDR3: CASRPYQVGEKNEQFF; DNA: TGTGCCAGTAGACCATACCAAGTCGGGGAAAAAAATGAGCAGTTCTTC
size: once; V: TRBV29-1; J: TRBJ2-7; D: .; CDR3: CSAGQTYEQYF; DNA: TGCAGCGCAGGACAGACCTACGAGCAGTACTTC
size: .; V: TRBV19; J: TRBJ1-1; D: .; CDR3: CASSIWDMGTEAFF; DNA: TGTGCCAGTAGTATATGGGACATGGGCACTGAAGCTTTCTTT
size: .; V: TRBV5-1; J: TRBJ2-7; D: TRBD1; CDR3: CASSINRGSYEQYF; DNA: TGCGCCAGCAGCATCAACAGGGGTTCTTACGAGCAGTACTTC
size: .; V: TRBV6-2/TRBV6-3; J: TRBJ2-7; D: TRBD2; CDR3: CASSYSGRRSYEQYF; DNA: TGTGCCAGCAGTTATAGCGGGAGGCGGTCCTACGAGCAGTACTTC
size: .; V: TRBV28; J: TRBJ1-5; D: TRBD1; CDR3: CASSRTGGRGNQPQHF; DNA: TGTGCCAGCAGTCGGACAGGGGGAAGGGGCAATCAGCCCCAGCATTTT
size: once; V: TRBV18; J: TRBJ2-3; D: TRBD1; CDR3: CASSTRSGTGPTDTQYF; DNA: TGTGCCAGCTCAACTCGATCCGGGACAGGGCCCACAGATACGCAGTATTTT
size: few; V: TRBV5-4; J: TRBJ2-7; D: TRBD1; CDR3: CASSLWTGQYEQYF; DNA: TGTGCCAGCAGCCTCTGGACAGGGCAATACGAGCAGTACTTC
size: once; V: TRBV2; J: TRBJ2-5; D: TRBD2; CDR3: CASIPTSGGEETQYF; DNA: TGTGCCAGCATCCCAACTAGCGGGGGGGAAGAGACCCAGTACTTC
size: .; V: TRBV4-1; J: TRBJ1-1; D: .; CDR3: CASSQELGLTSLNTEAFF; DNA: TGCGCCAGCAGCCAAGAGCTGGGGCTTACTTCGTTGAACACTGAAGCTTTCTTT
size: .; V: TRBV6-5; J: TRBJ2-7; D: .; CDR3: CASSYGGRDYEQYF; DNA: TGTGCCAGCAGTTACGGCGGGCGGGACTACGAGCAGTACTTC
size: few; V: TRBV4-1; J: TRBJ1-1; D: TRBD1; CDR3: CASSQDRGTVNTEAFF; DNA: TGCGCCAGCAGCCAAGATCGGGGGACAGTGAACACTGAAGCTTTCTTT